These 18 T cell receptor beta chains came from one sample sequenced in a study of OX40 agonist ivuxolimab in advanced cancers. Clones were read by immunoSEQ multiplex PCR, and TCRdb kept only the in-frame ones, dropping some. The table shows around 11,000 clones, with about 82% occurring only once. The sequencing here drew on CD4+ or CD8+ T cells sorted from blood, taken in a trial of the OX40 agonist ivuxolimab. All receptors come from an adult with an advanced solid tumor such as melanoma, head and neck, liver or kidney cancer.

This chain connects TRBV16 to TRBJ2-7; D unclear. Trimming cost V 0 bases and J 3 bases, with 0 bases left between them. Germline CDR1 KGHSY, CDR2 FQNENV. This CDR3 comprises 11 residues. CDR3 amino acids: CASSQSYEQYF. The CDR3 nucleotides are TGTGCCAGCAGCCAATCCTACGAGCAGTACTTC.

The CDR3 protein is CASKGQGTPYYEQYF. CDR3 DNA: TGTGCCAGCAAAGGACAGGGTACCCCTTACTACGAGCAGTACTTC. The chain has TRBV27 and TRBJ2-7, with 8 bases identical to TRBD1. V lost 7 bases, J lost 3 bases, and 11 bases stayed unmatched. CDR3 length equals 15 residues. Germline V lookup: CDR1 MNHEY, CDR2 SMNVEV (reference sequence).

The genes are TRBV29-1 and TRBJ2-1; TRBD2 aligns across 14 bases. Trimming cost V 7 bases and J 9 bases; bases outside gene matches: 2. There are 12 residues in the CDR3. The germline V gene has CDR1 SQVTM and CDR2 ANQGSEA. CDR3 DNA: TGCAGCGGACTAGCGGGAGGGGTTGAGCAGTTCTTC. It specifies CSGLAGGVEQFF.

This sequence joins TRBV7-6 and TRBJ2-7, with D tentatively TRBD1 (6 bases). Trimming took 5 bases from V and 2 from J, leaving 13 bases between them. The CDR3 extends over 14 amino acids. Germline loops: CDR1 SGHVS, CDR2 FNYEAQ. The CDR3 loop is CASSPPGGPYEQYF. CDR3 coding DNA: TGTGCCAGCAGCCCCCCTGGGGGCCCCTACGAGCAGTACTTC. The complete variable domain, with remaining parts taken from reference TRBV7-6 and TRBJ2-7, reads GAGVSQSPRYKVTKRGQDVALRCDPISGHVSLYWYRQALGQGPEFLTYFNYEAQQDKSGLPNDRFSAERPEGSISTLTIQRTEQRDSAMYRCASSPPGGPYEQYFGPGTRLTVT.

This chain joins TRBV9 and TRBJ2-7, with a tentative D call TRBD1 (5 bases). This CDR3 has 13 residues. Germline CDR1 is SGDLS and CDR2 is YYNGEE. V lost 4 bases, J lost 5 bases, and 13 bases lay in between. The DNA for the CDR3 is TGTGCCAGCAGCCCAGTAGGGGTTAACGAGCAGTACTTC. This translates into CASSPVGVNEQYF.

The chain joins TRBV4-3 to TRBJ1-3; D is perhaps TRBD1 (5 bases). The CDR3 totals 15 residues. Per germline, CDR1 LGHNA and CDR2 YSLEER. Trimming left V 1 base short and J 0 bases short, with 7 bases between. CDR3 nucleotide sequence: TGCGCCAGCAGCCAAGGGACACCCTCTGGAAACACCATATATTTT. The encoded protein is CASSQGTPSGNTIYF.

J is TRBJ2-7 and V is TRBV28; 15 nucleotides align to TRBD2. Per germline, CDR1 MDHEN and CDR2 SYDVKM. This CDR3 contains 17 residues. V gave up 6 bases and J gave up 1 base; unmatched junction bases: 7. CDR3 protein: CASSGRTSGRGSYEQYF. CDR3 bases: TGTGCCAGCAGCGGTCGGACTAGCGGGAGGGGTTCCTACGAGCAGTACTTC.

The sample holds one count of this clone. The chain's CDR3 is CASSLGYEQYF. The CDR3 region has the DNA TGTGCCAGCAGCTTGGGGTACGAGCAGTACTTC. The rearrangement links TRBV5-6 to TRBJ2-7; D is unresolved. Germline lookup yields CDR1 SGHDT and CDR2 YYEEEE. The CDR3 extends over 11 amino acids. V was trimmed by 0 bases and J by 4 bases, leaving 2 bases between them. The complete variable domain, with remaining parts taken from reference TRBV5-6 and TRBJ2-7, reads DAGVTQSPTHLIKTRGQQVTLRCSPKSGHDTVSWYQQALGQGPQFIFQYYEEEERQRGNFPDRFSGHQFPNYSSELNVNALLLGDSALYLCASSLGYEQYFGPGTRLTVT.

This clone came up once. The rearrangement links TRBV4-3 to TRBJ2-1; D is ambiguous. This CDR3 has 12 residues. Germline CDR1 LGHNA, CDR2 YSLEER. V was shortened by 0 bases and J by 8 bases, with 5 bases between the two germline ends. Here the CDR3 reads CASSQDSYEQFF. CDR3 in DNA: TGCGCCAGCAGCCAAGATAGTTATGAGCAGTTCTTC.

This clone came up once. The rearrangement uses TRBV19 and TRBJ2-7; D ambiguous. The V gene lost 4 bases and the J gene lost 3 bases, with 4 bases spanning the gap. Germline-derived CDR1 and CDR2 are LNHDA and SQIVND (reference sequence). The CDR3 totals 11 residues. The DNA for the CDR3 is TGTGCCAGTAGTAATGGCTACGAGCAGTACTTC. Its translation: CASSNGYEQYF.

This clone appeared a few times. This rearrangement joins TRBV5-5 to TRBJ2-1; TRBD1 agrees at 7 bases. Trimming at V came to 3 bases and at J to 5 bases, leaving 5 bases not matched to a gene. The CDR3 loop spans 14 amino acids. Germline V gives CDR1 SGHKS, CDR2 YYEKEE (reference sequence). DNA for the CDR3: TGTGCCAGCAGCTCCCGGGACAGTAACAATGAGCAGTTCTTC. This translates into CASSSRDSNNEQFF.

J is TRBJ2-7 and V is TRBV7-9; no reliable D call. The CDR3 sequence is 16 residues long. V was clipped by 5 bases and J by 2 bases, with 19 bases between them. In germline, CDR1 is SEHNR, CDR2 FQNEAQ (reference sequence). The CDR3 loop reads CASSPLGHRLAYEQYF. The CDR3 nucleotides read TGTGCCAGCAGCCCCCTCGGGCATCGCCTAGCCTACGAGCAGTACTTC.

The chain's CDR3 is CASSQGYSNQPQHF. DNA for the CDR3: TGTGCCAGTTCCCAGGGTTATAGCAATCAGCCCCAGCATTTT. The chain uses TRBV19 and TRBJ1-5, with D perhaps TRBD1 (5 bases). In germline, CDR1 is LNHDA, CDR2 SQIVND (reference sequence). V lost 8 bases and J 0 bases, leaving 11 bases between the germline ends. There are 14 residues in the CDR3.

The J gene is TRBJ1-6, the V gene TRBV27; a weak D match, TRBD1 (5 bases). Trimming removed 8 bases at V and 11 bases at J, with 10 bases between. Germline V CDR1 and CDR2: MNHEY, SMNVEV (reference sequence). This CDR3 has 11 amino acids. The CDR3, as DNA: TGTGCCAGCGGACACGGTCCACCCCTCCACTTT. It yields the protein CASGHGPPLHF.

The chain recombines TRBV6-6 with TRBJ1-2, with a weak D call TRBD1 (5 bases). This CDR3 has 15 amino acids. Germline V gene data show CDR1 as MNHNY and CDR2 as SVGAGI (reference sequence). V lost 4 bases and J 4 bases, leaving 16 bases between the germline ends. CDR3 in DNA: TGTGCCAGCAGTTGGGAGGGGCGGAGCTCCTATGGCTACACCTTC. This encodes CASSWEGRSSYGYTF.

The V call is TRBV6-1, the J call TRBJ2-1, with TRBD2 matching over 9 bases. The length of the CDR3 is 15 residues. Germline CDR1 is MNHNS and CDR2 is SASEGT. The ends lost 3 bases at V and 9 bases at J; junction bases unmatched: 9. The CDR3: CASSERLAGAFEQFF. The CDR3 coding sequence is TGTGCCAGCAGTGAGAGATTAGCGGGAGCATTTGAGCAGTTCTTC.

The genes are TRBV5-6 and TRBJ2-1, with unresolved D. The germline V and J ends were trimmed by 3 bases and 7 bases, with 8 bases remaining between them. Germline lookup yields CDR1 SGHDT and CDR2 YYEEEE. This CDR3 has 12 amino acids. The CDR3 coding sequence is TGTGCCAGCAGCTCCCGTGGGAATGAGCAGTTCTTC. Translating it yields CASSSRGNEQFF.

Comments on this clone: No DNA is shown, since the ends of the CDR3 on it are uncertain; the CDR3 is the one TCRdb lists. V and J are TRBV21-1 and TRBJ1-5; the table gives TRBD1 as D, unverified against the DNA. TRBV21-1 is tagged as a pseudogene. Ends included, the CDR3 has 16 residues. CDR3 sequence reads: CASSIFGHGSNQPQHF.